One and the same sample provided the 5 T cell receptor beta chains below, sequenced in a study of shared clonotypes between healthy human individuals. Profiling relied on immunoSEQ multiplex PCR, and the TCRdb table lists in-frame clones only, not all of them. Of 2 million to 2.5 million clones listed, 93% are singletons. Sequenced sample: naive CD4+ T cells from PBMCs. Subset meaning: CD45RA+ positively selected. Receptor source: a man younger than 35 in good health. Some clones in this sample may be carry-over from other donors' samples.

This sequence joins TRBV27 and TRBJ2-2; maybe TRBD1 (5 bases). Germline assignment: CDR1 MNHEY and CDR2 SMNVEV (reference sequence). The CDR3 is made up of 13 amino acids. Trimming took 7 bases from V and 7 from J, leaving 13 bases between them. The CDR3 protein is CASTRAGIGELFF. The CDR3 DNA reads as TGTGCCAGCACCCGGGCAGGGATCGGGGAGCTGTTTTTT.

The gene calls are TRBV9 and TRBJ1-1; D unclear. CDR3 length equals 13 residues. Germline V gene lookup returns CDR1 SGDLS and CDR2 YYNGEE. The germline V and J ends were trimmed by 4 bases and 11 bases, with 18 bases remaining between them. CDR3 nucleotides: TGTGCCAGCAGCCCCACCGGAGGGATCGGGGCTTTCTTT. Translation gives CASSPTGGIGAFF.

Comments on this clone: The same CDR3 also results from other DNA sequences found in this sample. V is TRBV27 and J is TRBJ2-3, with TRBD2 as a possible D gene (6 bases). The CDR3 sequence is 13 residues long. Between the trimmed V and J ends, which lost 5 bases and 1 base, there was a span of 7 bases. Germline CDR1 is MNHEY and CDR2 is SMNVEV (reference sequence). The CDR3 loop is CASSSGRTDTQYF. The CDR3 coding sequence is TGTGCCAGCAGTAGCGGGCGCACAGATACGCAGTATTTT.

The chain carries TRBV2 and TRBJ2-2; D gene uncertain. The CDR3 sequence is 12 residues long. Germline V gene sequence: CDR1 SNHLY, CDR2 FYNNEI. Trimming pared 6 bases from V and 5 bases from J, leaving 7 bases between. The CDR3 protein is CASSDRTGELFF. CDR3 bases: TGTGCCAGCAGCGACCGGACCGGGGAGCTGTTTTTT.

This chain links TRBV5-1 with TRBJ2-1; possibly TRBD1 or TRBD2 for D (6 bases each). CDR3 length equals 15 residues. V gave up 5 bases and J gave up 6 bases, with 18 bases separating them. CDR1 is SGHRS, CDR2 YFSETQ, per germline. This chain's CDR3 is CASSGGGVAPNEQFF. CDR3 DNA sequence: TGCGCCAGCAGTGGAGGGGGTGTTGCTCCCAATGAGCAGTTCTTC.